The next 2 T cell receptor beta chains were all read from a single sample in a study of neurological immune-mediated disorders. TCRdb redid the calling of the 5' RACE reads with MiXCR, one entry per CDR3 protein. The table includes around 78,000 distinct CDR3 sequences, approximately 17% detected once. The sample comprised PBMCs. These receptors were collected from a woman in her forties in good health.

At least ten counts were recorded for this clonotype. In DNA, the CDR3 is TGTGCCAGCAGTTCACCGGTGAACACTGAAGCTTTCTTT. It is translated as CASSSPVNTEAFF. The V call is TRBV12-3 or TRBV12-4, the J call TRBJ1-1, with D hard to call. The CDR3 is made up of 13 amino acids. V was shortened by 4 bases and J by 0 bases, with 6 bases between the two germline ends.

This clonotype was seen ten or more times. The chain recombines TRBV12-5 with TRBJ1-1, with D unclear. V dropped 0 bases and J dropped 2 bases, with 7 bases sitting between them. CDR3 size: 14 residues. Germline CDR1 LGHNT, CDR2 FRNRAP. CDR3 nucleotide sequence: TGTGCTAGTGGTTTGGTACCAGGTAACACTGAAGCTTTCTTT. It encodes CASGLVPGNTEAFF.